This TCR beta chain was profiled in a study of Ad26.COV2.S vaccination and SARS-CoV-2 variants. Study-wide background: The study gave Ad26.COV2.S intramuscularly, once or twice 56 days apart.

Profiled with immunoSEQ multiplex PCR; TCRdb holds only in-frame clones, not every one. Among hundreds of thousands of clones listed, roughly 84% were seen once. Per the germline V gene, CDR1 is LNHDA and CDR2 is SQIVND (reference sequence). Trimming removed 6 bases from V and 8 bases from J; junction bases left unmatched: 12. The CDR3 length is 15 residues. The treatment was: approximately 18 received Ad26.COV2.S at low or high dose, single or two shots; several received placebo; per-sample allocation not given. Specimens were obtained on day 63 following the first vaccine or placebo injection. The sample came from a Boston adult aged 18-55 years.

The chain recombines TRBV19 with TRBJ1-4; TRBD1 agrees at 7 bases. This receptor was identified in a person aged 18 to 65 who received the Ad26.COV2.S COVID-19 vaccine or a placebo. The sequencing used peripheral blood, collected in a trial of Ad26.COV2.S vaccine versus placebo. CDR3 DNA: TGTGCCAGTAGAGAAGACAGGGTTGGGGGGGAAAAACTGTTTTTT. Translation gives CASREDRVGGEKLFF.